The clone carrying this TCR beta chain has only one observation. Its antigen is unidentified. The V gene's germline CDR1 is LNHDA and CDR2 SQIVND (reference sequence). V lost 8 bases, J lost 3 bases, and 11 bases lay in between. The CDR3 consists of 13 residues. The sample originates from a study of shared clonotypes between healthy human individuals. Regarding the study as a whole: Sampling included only blood; tissue repertoires likely differ.

Method: immunoSEQ multiplex PCR; TCRdb's copy keeps in-frame clones and lacks some. The data contain some 550,000 clones, around 97% of them seen just once; the ten biggest clones take up approximately 0.057%. This TCR was recovered from a woman aged 30 to 39 in good health. This chain joins TRBV19 and TRBJ1-5; D possibly corresponds to TRBD1 (5 bases). The sequenced sample was naive CD4+ T cells sorted from blood. Subset defined: CD45RA+ positively selected. This CDR3 reads CASSGTANQPQHF. CDR3 bases: TGTGCCAGTTCCGGGACTGCCAATCAGCCCCAGCATTTT. Full variable domain (remainder filled in from reference TRBV19 and TRBJ1-5): DGGITQSPKYLFRKEGQNVTLSCEQNLNHDAMYWYRQDPGQGLRLIYYSQIVNDFQKGDIAEGYSVSREKKESFPLTVTSAQKNPTAFYLCASSGTANQPQHFGDGTRLSIL.